The subject of this entry is one T cell receptor beta chain. This clone's antigen is unknown. TCRdb lists the instrument as Illumina HiSeq 2000. TCR beta cDNA libraries were made by 5'RACE template switching that added a universal primer site and unique molecular identifiers. cDNA synthesis was primed from the TCR beta constant segment and was followed by two successive PCR amplification steps. The paper's data handling went like this. MIGEC was used to demultiplex reads and group reads by UMI, and MiTCR was used to assemble and quantify clonotypes. Only TCR cDNA sequences supported by at least two reads were kept to exclude erroneous sequences. The tcR package was used for downstream repertoire analysis, and clonotypes were matched across fractions by CDR3 nucleotide sequence plus V segment. VDJmatch was used to annotate antigen specificity against VDJdb, with one amino acid substitution in CDR3 permitted. Following TCRdb reprocessing, every CDR3 protein sequence forms one entry, and DNA is not provided. These V and J calls originate from TCRdb's pipeline instead of the authors' own analysis. The sample table gives 350,000 to 450,000 distinct CDR3 sequences. Jointly, the top ten make up around 5.2% of the sample.

This specimen comes from a study of T cells expressing NK-cell markers (dated by TCRdb to the early 2020s). As for the study more broadly: TCR beta-chain repertoires were profiled in sorted CD3+CD56+NKG2C+, CD3+CD56+NKG2C- and CD3+CD56-NKG2C+ T-cell subsets from several donors. Illumina HiSeq 2000/2500, MiSeq or NextSeq was used to sequence libraries as 2 x 150 bp reads. Among the eight sequenced donors, only one was HCMV-seronegative, while the other seven were HCMV-seropositive. The study sequenced eight donors, all healthy volunteers chosen at random: three men and five women.

To determine HCMV serostatus, a commercial ELISA kit was used to detect HCMV-specific IgG in serum. Peripheral blood mononuclear cells were isolated from blood by Ficoll density gradient centrifugation. The CDR3 measures 14 amino acids from cysteine to phenylalanine. The protein alone is recorded here. From a lookup of the germline V gene (reference sequence), CDR1 and CDR2 are DFQATT and SNEGSKA. The research as a whole found: Those dominant clonotypes were again the most abundant among CD3+CD56-NKG2C+ cells in a handful of donors, at 28.3-60.1%. Whether the expanded NKG2C-expressing T cell clones were specific for HCMV antigens remained unclear. In six donors, the dominant CD3+CD56+NKG2C+ clonotypes were among the top 10 CD8+ clonotypes and accounted for 1.0-7.0% of CD8+ T cells.

The receptor's source is a man aged 18-69 years in good health. The chain couples TRBV20-1 to TRBJ2-1; TCRdb calls TRBD2, which cannot be checked without DNA. Specimen: blood T cells: a sorted CD56 or NKG2C T cell subset, CD4+ or CD8+ T cells, or bulk PBMC T cells (not recorded which). CDR3 loop: CSARMWTSHNEQFF.